The sequence of this TCR beta chain was determined in a study of human thymus T cells. The CDR3 loop spans 15 amino acids. V lost 4 bases to trimming and J lost 1 base, with 11 bases between them. CDR1 and CDR2 (germline): LGHNA, YNFKEQ. The donor group consisted of healthy Finnish infants who were having corrective surgery for congenital heart defects. Only four of the eight donors provided a 0.5-1 mL blood sample. All available leukocytes, rather than a set cell count, yielded the blood DNA. TCRdb's copy holds only in-frame clones and misses some; the assay was immunoSEQ multiplex PCR. Counted here are tens of thousands of clones, nearly 95% occurring once; the ten biggest clones make up roughly 0.13%. Concerning this clone itself: Antigen specificity is unknown.

Study observations and caveats: Apparent bias marked the V and J gene usage of thymic and blood repertoires.

V gene TRBV4-2 combines with J gene TRBJ2-4; D gene ambiguous. The sequenced sample was blood. The sequence was obtained from a boy less than two years old with a congenital heart defect but otherwise immunologically healthy. CDR3 sequence (DNA): TGTGCCAGCAGCCCTTTGGCCGAGGCCAAAAACATTCAGTACTTC. This codes for CASSPLAEAKNIQYF.